This TCR beta chain appears in the sequencing data of a study of cytomegalovirus exposure and HLA in healthy donors. CDR1 and CDR2 (germline): SGHVS, FQNEAQ. J lost 3 bases, V lost 5 bases, and 14 bases had no gene match. The CDR3 has 17 residues. PCR primers comprised 60 Vbeta and 13 Jbeta primers. The data were produced by immunoSEQ multiplex PCR, yet TCRdb's version contains in-frame clones alone and is incomplete. The sample has over 150,000 clones, roughly four fifths seen once. This receptor was identified in a man aged 18-30 years in good health and CMV-seronegative. J is TRBJ1-2 and V is TRBV7-8; 8 bases align to TRBD1. The specimen was PBMCs. The CDR3 sequence: CASSLNDRGEMDYGYTF. The CDR3 coding sequence is TGTGCCAGCAGCCTCAACGACAGGGGCGAGATGGACTATGGCTACACCTTC. Full variable domain (rest looked up from reference TRBV7-8 and TRBJ1-2): GAGVSQSPRYKVAKRGQDVALRCDPISGHVSLFWYQQALGQGPEFLTYFQNEAQLDKSGLPSDRFFAERPEGSVSTLKIQRTQQEDSAVYLCASSLNDRGEMDYGYTFGSGTRLTVV.